This T cell receptor beta chain was recorded in a study of identical twins. Healthy Caucasian donors formed the entire cohort. Trimming stripped 4 bases from V and 2 bases from J, with 18 bases between. This CDR3 has 16 residues. Germline lookup yields CDR1 MDHEN and CDR2 SYDVKM. TCRdb analysed the 5' RACE reads with MiXCR anew, one entry per CDR3 protein. This table holds some 500,000 distinct CDR3 sequences, around a tenth found once. The study's findings and limits: Fewer insertions characterized abundant cord blood beta clonotypes, whereas memory repertoires showed none.

A few counts support this clonotype. Its antigen is as yet unknown. The sample also formed part of further work on yellow fever vaccine responses in identical twins.

This rearrangement joins TRBV28 to TRBJ2-7, with D perhaps given as TRBD1 or TRBD2 (5 bases each). The receptor comes from a woman under 30 in good health. Sequenced input: PBMCs. Written as DNA, the CDR3 is TGTGCCAGCAGTTCGCCACCGGCAGGGAGTACCTACGAGCAGTACTTC. Translation gives CASSSPPAGSTYEQYF. Filled out from reference TRBV28 and TRBJ2-7, the complete variable domain reads DVKVTQSSRYLVKRTGEKVFLECVQDMDHENMFWYRQDPGLGLRLIYFSYDVKMKEKGDIPEGYSVSREKKERFSLILESASTNQTSMYLCASSSPPAGSTYEQYFGPGTRLTVT.